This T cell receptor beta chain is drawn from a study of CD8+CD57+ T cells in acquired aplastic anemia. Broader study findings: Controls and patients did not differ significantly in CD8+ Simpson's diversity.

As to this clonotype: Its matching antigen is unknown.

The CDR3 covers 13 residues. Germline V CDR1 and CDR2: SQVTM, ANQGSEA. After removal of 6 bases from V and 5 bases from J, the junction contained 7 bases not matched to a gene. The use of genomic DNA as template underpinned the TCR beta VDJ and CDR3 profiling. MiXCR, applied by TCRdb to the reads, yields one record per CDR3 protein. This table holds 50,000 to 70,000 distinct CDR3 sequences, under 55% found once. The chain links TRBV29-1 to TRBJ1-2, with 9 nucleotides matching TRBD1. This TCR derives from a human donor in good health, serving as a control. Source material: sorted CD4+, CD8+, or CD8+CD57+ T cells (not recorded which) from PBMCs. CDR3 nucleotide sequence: TGCAGCGTGGGGGACAGGGCCGCTTATGGCTACACCTTC. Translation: CSVGDRAAYGYTF.